Below are 24 T cell receptor beta chains sequenced from a single sample in a study of blood T cells in healthy people across ages. Combining a sample-barcoded 5' primer with a J-beta primer mix, a second PCR ran for roughly 6 to 12 cycles. TCRdb ran MiXCR on the 5' RACE reads and lists one entry per CDR3 protein. The data show some 1.5 million distinct CDR3 sequences, about 30% seen once. Input material: blood. The receptors derive from a woman in her twenties or thirties in good health.

Note on this clonotype: Being one base from a much bigger clone, this may be a read error. This rearrangement joins TRBV29-1 to TRBJ2-4; 8 bases align to TRBD2. CDR1 and CDR2 from the germline V gene are SQVTM and ANQGSEA. After removal of 5 bases from V and 15 bases from J, the junction contained 15 bases not matched to a gene. CDR3 length: 13 residues. CDR3 nucleotide sequence: TGCAGCGTTTCGAGCGGGAGAGGTAACGAGCTGTACTTC. This translates into CSVSSGRGNELYF.

The CDR3 loop is CASSLVWDPQRKQFF. CDR3 DNA sequence: TGTGCCAGCAGCTTAGTGTGGGACCCCCAGAGGAAGCAGTTCTTC. The V gene is TRBV7-2, the J gene TRBJ2-1, with D tentatively TRBD1 or TRBD2 (5 bases each). The CDR3 loop spans 15 amino acids. Trimming stripped 1 base from V and 11 bases from J, with 18 bases between. Germline values: CDR1 SGHTA, CDR2 FQGNSA.

On this clonotype itself: This may be a read error, as it is one base from a much larger clone. J is TRBJ1-4 and V is TRBV28; D unclear. This CDR3 comprises 11 residues. CDR1 and CDR2 (germline): MDHEN, SYDVKM. Trimming pared 6 bases from V and 7 bases from J, leaving 6 bases between. The chain's CDR3 is CASSPAEKLFF. The DNA for the CDR3 is TGTGCCAGCAGCCCGGCTGAAAAACTGTTTTTT.

This clonotype was found a few times. The chain employs TRBV20-1 and TRBJ1-5, with D maybe TRBD1 (5 bases). The V and J ends lost 3 bases and 0 bases respectively, with 15 bases between them. CDR1 and CDR2 from the germline V gene are DFQATT and SNEGSKA (reference sequence). The CDR3 runs 16 residues. CDR3 in DNA: TGCAGTGCTAGGACTTTAGGGGAGGCTAGCAATCAGCCCCAGCATTTT. Its protein is CSARTLGEASNQPQHF.

Here the CDR3 reads CASSFSGYTEAFF. The CDR3 nucleotides read TGTGCCAGCAGCTTCTCGGGATACACTGAAGCTTTCTTT. The V and J genes are TRBV9 and TRBJ1-1, with unresolved D. Germline V CDR1 and CDR2: SGDLS, YYNGEE. Trimming removed 4 bases at V and 3 bases at J, with 10 bases between. The CDR3 is 13 residues long.

The chain joins TRBV6-1 to TRBJ2-1; D might be TRBD2 (5 bases). In germline, CDR1 is MNHNS, CDR2 SASEGT. V lost 0 bases and J 4 bases, leaving 7 bases between the germline ends. CDR3 length: 14 amino acids. The CDR3 DNA is TGTGCCAGCAGTGAAGCCGGGGTATACAATGAGCAGTTCTTC. It yields the protein CASSEAGVYNEQFF.

The CDR3 nucleotides read TGTGCCAGCCAAACTTCCCTTAGCGGGGGGCTAACCGGGGAGCTGTTTTTT. This gives the protein CASQTSLSGGLTGELFF. This sequence joins TRBV27 and TRBJ2-2; 10 nucleotides line up with TRBD2. This CDR3 is 17 amino acids long. Germline V gives CDR1 MNHEY, CDR2 SMNVEV (reference sequence). V shed 8 bases and J 5 bases; nucleotides not matched to a gene: 14.

A note on this clonotype: At one end the junction does not follow the germline gene, possibly because of a read error. V usage is TRBV30 and J usage is TRBJ2-3, with 12 bases matching TRBD2. Germline loops: CDR1 GTSNPN, CDR2 SVGIG (reference sequence). CDR3 size: 13 residues. CDR3 sequence reads: CAWSSGRADTRYF. The DNA of the CDR3 is TGTGCCTGGTCTAGCGGGAGGGCAGATACGCGGTATTTT.

This clonotype was detected a few times. The chain recombines TRBV9 with TRBJ2-5; TRBD2 is a possible D gene (6 bases). V dropped 0 bases and J dropped 5 bases, with 11 bases sitting between them. CDR3 length: 14 amino acids. The germline V gene encodes CDR1 SGDLS and CDR2 YYNGEE. CDR3 residues: CASSVVPGVETQYF. CDR3 DNA: TGTGCCAGCAGCGTAGTGCCGGGAGTGGAGACCCAGTACTTC.

This clonotype has a handful of counts. This rearrangement joins TRBV5-1 to TRBJ2-7; weak D call: TRBD1 (6 bases). The V end was cut by 0 bases, the J end by 7 bases, with 14 bases between. The CDR3 runs to 14 residues. Germline loops: CDR1 SGHRS, CDR2 YFSETQ. The CDR3 sequence is CASSLEGQGSEQYF. CDR3 coding DNA: TGCGCCAGCAGCTTGGAGGGGCAGGGGAGTGAGCAGTACTTC.

J is TRBJ2-5 and V is TRBV29-1; TRBD1 matches at 10 bases. This CDR3 has 13 residues. V shed 4 bases and J 5 bases; nucleotides not matched to a gene: 4. Germline V gives CDR1 SQVTM, CDR2 ANQGSEA. The chain's CDR3 is CSVGGGQGETQYF. The CDR3 nucleotides read TGCAGCGTTGGGGGGGGACAGGGGGAGACCCAGTACTTC.

This clonotype was recorded a few times. With a much larger clone just one base away, this may be a read error. This chain links TRBV29-1 with TRBJ2-7; 10 positions match TRBD2. The CDR3 totals 14 residues. Germline values: CDR1 SQVTM, CDR2 ANQGSEA. Trimming cost V 6 bases and J 3 bases; bases outside gene matches: 8. The CDR3 sequence: CSVVGLAPNYEQYF. CDR3 DNA: TGCAGCGTAGTGGGACTAGCGCCTAACTACGAGCAGTACTTC.

The CDR3 nucleotides read TGTGCCAGCAGCTCGGAAAGGGGTTCCTACGAGCAGTACTTC. Protein product: CASSSERGSYEQYF. The chain is built from TRBV5-4 and TRBJ2-7, with TRBD1 as a possible D gene (5 bases). The length of the CDR3 is 14 residues. Germline CDR1 is SGHNT and CDR2 is YYREEE (reference sequence). Trimming took off 3 bases at V and 1 base at J, with 11 bases between the two ends.

CDR3 coding DNA: TGCAGTGCCTCGCTAGGATTCCCTTCCTACAATGAGCAGTTCTTC. Translated, it gives CSASLGFPSYNEQFF. The V call is TRBV20-1, the J call TRBJ2-1; the D is unclear. The length of the CDR3 is 15 residues. Germline V lookup: CDR1 DFQATT, CDR2 SNEGSKA (reference sequence). Trimming shortened V by 6 bases and J by 1 base, and 16 bases separated the two germline ends.

V is TRBV27 and J is TRBJ1-1, with 9 bases matching TRBD1. The length of the CDR3 is 16 residues. Germline V gene data show CDR1 as MNHEY and CDR2 as SMNVEV (reference sequence). V dropped 5 bases and J dropped 6; count of bases not matched to a gene: 13. The CDR3, as DNA: TGTGCCAGCAGTCCTAACTACGGGACAGGGCAGGCTGAAGCTTTCTTT. This sequence encodes CASSPNYGTGQAEAFF.

J is TRBJ1-2 and V is TRBV28, with D tentatively TRBD1 (6 bases). Germline CDR1 and CDR2: MDHEN and SYDVKM. CDR3 length equals 15 residues. V was shortened by 6 bases and J by 4 bases, with 18 bases between the two germline ends. The CDR3 spells CASRPQSGVVYGYTF. CDR3 DNA sequence: TGTGCCAGCAGACCTCAATCAGGGGTCGTCTATGGCTACACCTTC.

This clonotype was recorded at least ten times. The rearrangement links TRBV12-3 or TRBV12-4 to TRBJ2-5, with D uncertain. The CDR3 extends over 13 amino acids. Trimming removed 5 bases from V and 4 bases from J, with 11 bases in between. The CDR3 nucleotides are TGTGCCAGCAGTGCGGACCAGCGAGAGACCCAGTACTTC. Protein: CASSADQRETQYF.

As to this clonotype: A read error is the likely source, as a far larger clone sits one nucleotide away. The chain links TRBV5-5 to TRBJ2-3, with D perhaps TRBD1 (7 bases). CDR3 length: 13 residues. Germline CDR1 reads SGHKS; CDR2 reads YYEKEE (reference sequence). Trimming pared 1 base from V and 7 bases from J, leaving 10 bases between. In DNA form, the CDR3 reads TGTGCCAGCAGCTTGCCAGGGGGGAATACGCAGTATTTT. Protein product: CASSLPGGNTQYF.

This clonotype has a handful of counts. The gene calls are TRBV10-3 and TRBJ2-3; 7 nucleotides align to TRBD2. The germline V gene encodes CDR1 ENHRY and CDR2 SYGVKD. The V and J ends lost 8 bases and 2 bases, in that order; junction bases with no gene match: 4. The CDR3 runs to 13 residues. Here the CDR3 DNA reads TGTGCCATCGGTGGGGGGGTCACAGATACGCAGTATTTT. Its protein is CAIGGGVTDTQYF.

This clonotype was picked up many times. The chain joins TRBV7-2 to TRBJ2-7, with D perhaps given as TRBD1 or TRBD2 (5 bases each). Trimming removed 5 bases at V and 5 bases at J, with 19 bases between. The CDR3 consists of 15 residues. In germline, CDR1 is SGHTA, CDR2 FQGNSA. The CDR3 is CASSKGNLARDEQYF. The CDR3 nucleotides are TGTGCCAGCAGCAAGGGGAACCTAGCCAGAGACGAGCAGTACTTC.

This clonotype was counted a few times. V usage is TRBV5-1 and J usage is TRBJ1-2, with TRBD1 identical over 8 bases. The trim removed 4 bases at V and 4 bases at J, leaving 9 bases unmatched. CDR1 SGHRS and CDR2 YFSETQ come from the germline V gene. The CDR3 loop spans 15 amino acids. The CDR3 loop is CASSLRQGKSYGYTF. CDR3 DNA: TGCGCCAGCAGCCTACGACAGGGGAAGTCCTATGGCTACACCTTC. Based on the CDR3 plus reference TRBV5-1 and TRBJ1-2, the full variable domain is KAGVTQTPRYLIKTRGQQVTLSCSPISGHRSVSWYQQTPGQGLQFLFEYFSETQRNKGNFPGRFSGRQFSNSRSEMNVSTLELGDSALYLCASSLRQGKSYGYTFGSGTRLTVV.

The chain uses TRBV10-3 and TRBJ2-1, with D hard to call. The germline V gene has CDR1 ENHRY and CDR2 SYGVKD. The CDR3 has 13 residues. V was pared by 0 bases and J by 10 bases, with 10 bases between. The CDR3 nucleotides read TGTGCCATCAGTGAGTCGAGTGGGGAAGAGCAGTTCTTC. Protein: CAISESSGEEQFF.

This clonotype was detected only a few times. The gene calls are TRBV7-9 and TRBJ2-7; 9 nucleotides line up with TRBD1. The CDR3 covers 15 residues. CDR1 is SEHNR and CDR2 is FQNEAQ in the germline V gene (reference sequence). The V gene end was trimmed by 4 bases and the J gene end by 2 bases; junction bases not matched to a gene: 6. In DNA, the CDR3 is TGTGCCAGCAGCTCCCAGAGACAGGGGGCCTACGAGCAGTACTTC. Its protein product is CASSSQRQGAYEQYF.

Here the CDR3 reads CSASWAGENQPQHF. CDR3 DNA: TGCAGTGCTAGTTGGGCAGGGGAAAATCAGCCCCAGCATTTT. The chain combines TRBV20-1 with TRBJ1-5, with D tentatively TRBD1 (6 bases). V lost 3 bases, J lost 4 bases, and 13 bases lay in between. The CDR3 runs to 14 residues. The germline V gene encodes CDR1 DFQATT and CDR2 SNEGSKA (reference sequence).